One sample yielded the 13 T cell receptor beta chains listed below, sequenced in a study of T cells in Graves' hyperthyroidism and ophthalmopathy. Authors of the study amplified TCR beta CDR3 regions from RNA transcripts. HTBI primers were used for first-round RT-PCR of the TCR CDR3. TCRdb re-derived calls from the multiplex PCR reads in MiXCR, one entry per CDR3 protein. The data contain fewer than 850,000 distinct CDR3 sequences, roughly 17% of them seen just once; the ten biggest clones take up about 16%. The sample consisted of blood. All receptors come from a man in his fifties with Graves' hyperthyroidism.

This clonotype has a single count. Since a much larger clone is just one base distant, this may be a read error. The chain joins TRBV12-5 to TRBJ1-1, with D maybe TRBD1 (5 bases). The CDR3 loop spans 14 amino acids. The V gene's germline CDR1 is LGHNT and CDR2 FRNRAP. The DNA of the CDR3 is TGTACTAGTGGCCGCGGGCAGGGAAACACTGAAGCTTTCTTT. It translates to CTSGRGQGNTEAFF.

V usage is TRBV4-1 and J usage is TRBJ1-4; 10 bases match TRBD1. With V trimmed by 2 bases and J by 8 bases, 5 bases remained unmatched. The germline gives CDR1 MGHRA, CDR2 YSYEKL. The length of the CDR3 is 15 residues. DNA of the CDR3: TGCGCCAGCAGCCAAAAGGGACAGGGGAACGAAAAACTGTTTTTT. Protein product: CASSQKGQGNEKLFF.

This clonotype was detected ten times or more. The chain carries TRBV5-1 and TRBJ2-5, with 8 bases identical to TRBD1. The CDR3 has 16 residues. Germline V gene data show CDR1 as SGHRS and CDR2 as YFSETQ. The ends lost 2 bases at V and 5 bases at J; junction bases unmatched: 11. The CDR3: CASSFIPDRVEETQYF. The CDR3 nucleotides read TGCGCCAGCAGCTTCATCCCGGACAGGGTCGAGGAGACCCAGTACTTC.

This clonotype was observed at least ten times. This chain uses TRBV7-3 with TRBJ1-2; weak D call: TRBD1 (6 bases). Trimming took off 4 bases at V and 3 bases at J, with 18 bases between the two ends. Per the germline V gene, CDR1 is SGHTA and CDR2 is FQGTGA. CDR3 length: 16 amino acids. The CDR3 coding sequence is TGTGCCAGCAGCTCGTGGACAGACCGCGGGGACTATGGCTACACCTTC. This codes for CASSSWTDRGDYGYTF.

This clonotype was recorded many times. CDR3 coding DNA: TGTGCCAGCAGCCCACCGGGACACAATCCCAAAAACATTCAGTACTTC. Translating it yields CASSPPGHNPKNIQYF. The chain employs TRBV7-3 and TRBJ2-4, with D perhaps matching TRBD1 (6 bases). Germline V gene data show CDR1 as SGHTA and CDR2 as FQGTGA. V lost 5 bases and J lost 2, with 16 bases in between. CDR3 length: 16 amino acids.

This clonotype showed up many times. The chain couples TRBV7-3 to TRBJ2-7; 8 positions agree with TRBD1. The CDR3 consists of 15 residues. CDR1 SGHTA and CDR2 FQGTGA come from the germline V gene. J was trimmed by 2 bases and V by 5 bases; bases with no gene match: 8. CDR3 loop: CASSPGQVLAYEQYF. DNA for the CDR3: TGTGCCAGCAGCCCGGGACAGGTATTAGCCTACGAGCAGTACTTC. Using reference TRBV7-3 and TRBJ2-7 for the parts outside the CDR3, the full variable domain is GAGVSQTPSNKVTEKGKYVELRCDPISGHTALYWYRQSLGQGPEFLIYFQGTGAADDSGLPNDRFFAVRPEGSVSTLKIQRTERGDSAVYLCASSPGQVLAYEQYFGPGTRLTVT.

CDR3: CASSPQGEGYEQYF. For the CDR3, the DNA is TGTGCCAGCTCGCCTCAGGGTGAAGGCTACGAGCAGTACTTC. The gene calls are TRBV18 and TRBJ2-7, with D perhaps TRBD1 (5 bases). Trimming removed 6 bases from V and 3 bases from J, with 15 bases in between. The V gene's germline CDR1 is KGHSH and CDR2 LQKENI. This CDR3 has 14 residues.

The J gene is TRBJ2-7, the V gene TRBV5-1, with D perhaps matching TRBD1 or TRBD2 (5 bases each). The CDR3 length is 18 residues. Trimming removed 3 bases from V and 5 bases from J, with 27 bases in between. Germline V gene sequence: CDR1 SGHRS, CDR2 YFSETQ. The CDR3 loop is CASSYWDDKGLPGNEQYF. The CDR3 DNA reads TGCGCCAGCAGCTACTGGGACGACAAAGGACTCCCAGGGAACGAGCAGTACTTC.

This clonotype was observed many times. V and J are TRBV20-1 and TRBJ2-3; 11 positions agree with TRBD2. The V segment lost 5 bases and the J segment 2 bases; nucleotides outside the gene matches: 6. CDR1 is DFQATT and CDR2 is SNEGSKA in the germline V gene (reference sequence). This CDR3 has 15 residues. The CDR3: CSALGTSGDTDTQYF. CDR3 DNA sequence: TGCAGTGCTCTAGGGACTAGCGGAGACACAGATACGCAGTATTTT.

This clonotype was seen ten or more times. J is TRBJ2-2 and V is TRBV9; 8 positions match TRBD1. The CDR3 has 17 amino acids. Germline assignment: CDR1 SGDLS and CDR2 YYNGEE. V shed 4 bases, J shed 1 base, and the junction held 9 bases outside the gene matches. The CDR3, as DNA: TGTGCCAGCAGCTTATCCACAGGGGGGATGAACACCGGGGAGCTGTTTTTT. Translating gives CASSLSTGGMNTGELFF.

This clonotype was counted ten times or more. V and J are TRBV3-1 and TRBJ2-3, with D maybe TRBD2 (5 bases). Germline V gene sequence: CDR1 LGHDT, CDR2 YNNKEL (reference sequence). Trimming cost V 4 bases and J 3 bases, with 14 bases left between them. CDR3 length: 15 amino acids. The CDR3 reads CASSRGEGFTDTQYF. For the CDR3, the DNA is TGTGCCAGCAGCCGCGGAGAGGGATTTACAGATACGCAGTATTTT.

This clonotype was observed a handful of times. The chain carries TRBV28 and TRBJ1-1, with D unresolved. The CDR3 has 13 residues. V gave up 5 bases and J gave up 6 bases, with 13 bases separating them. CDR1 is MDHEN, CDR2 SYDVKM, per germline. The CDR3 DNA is TGTGCCAGCAGTCTCCCGGGAGGCGCTGAAGCTTTCTTT. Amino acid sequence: CASSLPGGAEAFF.

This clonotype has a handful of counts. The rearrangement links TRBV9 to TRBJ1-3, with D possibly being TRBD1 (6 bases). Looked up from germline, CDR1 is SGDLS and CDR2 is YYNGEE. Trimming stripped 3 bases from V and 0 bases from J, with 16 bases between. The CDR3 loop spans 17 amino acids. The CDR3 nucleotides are TGTGCCAGCAGCGGACTGGGCAGGGGAACCTCTGGAAACACCATATATTTT. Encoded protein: CASSGLGRGTSGNTIYF.